The table lists the clone carrying this T cell receptor (beta chain) with many counts. Its antigen is undetermined. The data derive from a study of T cells after yellow fever vaccination. Study-level information: Fractions of limited cellularity were prepared by means of SMART-Seq v4 Ultra Low Input. Study outcomes and limitations: Booster samples showed a return of most primary-vaccination clones (roughly 96% CD4, about 88% CD8).

Each CDR3 protein gets one entry after TCRdb re-called the 5' RACE reads with MiXCR. The sample lists around 70,000 distinct CDR3 sequences, around 6.9% seen once, with around 35% in the top ten. V lost 5 bases and J lost 2; bases outside the gene matches: 9. Germline assignment: CDR1 SEHNR and CDR2 FQNEAQ (reference sequence). This CDR3 is built from 16 residues. Sequencing was performed on CD8+ T cells sorted from PBMCs, taken around 5 days after the first yellow fever vaccination. The TCR comes from a man younger than 35 who received the YFV17D yellow fever vaccine. The genes are TRBV7-9 and TRBJ2-1, with 7 bases fitting TRBD1. CDR3 coding DNA: TGTGCCAGCAGCCAAACAGGGGATCTTCCCTACAATGAGCAGTTCTTC. It is translated as CASSQTGDLPYNEQFF.